Listed here are 24 T cell receptor beta chains from one sample, sequenced in a study of T cell repertoires in cytomegalovirus infection. A single record per CDR3 protein comes from TCRdb applying MiXCR to the reads. The table includes 450,000 to 650,000 distinct CDR3 sequences, roughly 29% detected once. Sequencing used PBMCs. These receptors were obtained from a human donor in good health (CMV status not recorded). Some clones in this sample may be carry-over from other donors' samples.

The sample holds a few counts of this clonotype. The rearrangement links TRBV28 to TRBJ2-2; TRBD1 might be the D (5 bases). Germline assignment: CDR1 MDHEN and CDR2 SYDVKM. This CDR3 is built from 18 residues. Trimming shortened V by 5 bases and J by 5 bases, and 24 bases separated the two germline ends. The chain's CDR3 is CASSPYTPGRVITGELFF. CDR3 nucleotide sequence: TGTGCCAGCAGTCCCTACACCCCCGGCAGGGTGATTACCGGGGAGCTGTTTTTT.

In its sample, this clonotype was seen a few times. This chain connects TRBV19 to TRBJ2-3, with 10 positions matching TRBD2. CDR1 and CDR2 (germline): LNHDA, SQIVND (reference sequence). CDR3 size: 16 residues. V gave up 3 bases and J gave up 2 bases; unmatched junction bases: 5. For the CDR3, the DNA is TGTGCCAGTAGTATCGGAGCGGGAGGGTTCACAGATACGCAGTATTTT. Translated: CASSIGAGGFTDTQYF.

There are a few counts of this clonotype. This sequence joins TRBV6-2 or TRBV6-3 and TRBJ1-1, with D uncertain. V lost 8 bases and J 5 bases, leaving 15 bases between the germline ends. In germline, CDR1 is MNHEY, CDR2 SVGEGT. The CDR3 length is 13 residues. The CDR3 protein is CASANGVGTEAFF. Here the CDR3 DNA reads TGTGCCAGCGCCAACGGAGTAGGAACTGAAGCTTTCTTT.

This clonotype was seen only a few times. The V gene is TRBV11-2, the J gene TRBJ2-1; TRBD2 matches 14 bases. After removal of 6 bases from V and 8 bases from J, the junction contained 9 bases not matched to a gene. The CDR3 is 16 amino acids. Germline assignment: CDR1 SGHAT and CDR2 FQNNGV. DNA for the CDR3: TGTGCCAGCAGAGAACCCGGGACTAGCGGGAGTGATGAGCAGTTCTTC. This encodes CASREPGTSGSDEQFF.

This clonotype was picked up a small number of times. This rearrangement joins TRBV19 to TRBJ1-1; D is unresolved. There are 13 residues in the CDR3. Trimming stripped 7 bases from V and 3 bases from J, with 12 bases between. CDR1 is LNHDA and CDR2 is SQIVND in the germline V gene (reference sequence). The CDR3 loop is CASTGPRDTEAFF. In DNA, the CDR3 is TGTGCCAGTACTGGCCCTCGGGACACTGAAGCTTTCTTT.

This clonotype was seen ten or more times. V gene TRBV7-2 combines with J gene TRBJ2-3, with a possible D match to TRBD1 (7 bases). The V gene lost 3 bases and the J gene lost 6 bases, with 13 bases spanning the gap. Germline V gene data show CDR1 as SGHTA and CDR2 as FQGNSA. The length of the CDR3 is 14 residues. The DNA for the CDR3 is TGTGCCAGCAGCTTGGTCGGAGGGGGCGATACGCAGTATTTT. It translates to CASSLVGGGDTQYF. Together with reference TRBV7-2 and TRBJ2-3, the CDR3 gives the full variable domain: GAGVSQSPSNKVTEKGKDVELRCDPISGHTALYWYRQSLGQGLEFLIYFQGNSAPDKSGLPSDRFSAERTGGSVSTLTIQRTQQEDSAVYLCASSLVGGGDTQYFGPGTRLTVL.

The rearrangement joins TRBV10-3 to TRBJ2-3, with 13 bases that match TRBD2. V shed 3 bases, J shed 3 bases, and the junction held 9 bases outside the gene matches. The CDR3 spans 18 residues. Germline loops: CDR1 ENHRY, CDR2 SYGVKD. The CDR3 DNA reads as TGTGCCATCAGTGAACTAGGACTAGCGGGAGTAACGACAGATACGCAGTATTTT. Its protein is CAISELGLAGVTTDTQYF.

The rearrangement uses TRBV6-1 and TRBJ1-2; TRBD1 agrees at 8 bases. This CDR3 contains 12 residues. CDR1 is MNHNS, CDR2 SASEGT, per germline. Germline trimming cut 4 bases from V and 9 bases from J; bases unmatched to any gene: 4. CDR3 DNA: TGTGCCAGCAGTGGACAGGGGATCAGCTACACCTTC. This codes for CASSGQGISYTF.

This clonotype was recorded at least ten times. CDR3 amino acids: CASSYVASGDYEQYF. CDR3 DNA sequence: TGTGCCAGCAGCTATGTCGCTAGCGGAGACTACGAGCAGTACTTC. The chain couples TRBV7-2 to TRBJ2-7; 7 positions match TRBD2. The germline V gene encodes CDR1 SGHTA and CDR2 FQGNSA. The CDR3 has 15 amino acids. J gave up 3 bases and V 4 bases, and 9 bases lay outside the gene matches.

The V gene is TRBV5-6, the J gene TRBJ2-2; D call uncertain. Germline CDR1 SGHDT, CDR2 YYEEEE. Trimming pared 2 bases from V and 2 bases from J, leaving 10 bases between. CDR3 size: 15 residues. The DNA for the CDR3 is TGTGCCAGCAGCTTCAGGAGTTTTAACACCGGGGAGCTGTTTTTT. Protein sequence: CASSFRSFNTGELFF.

The CDR3 sequence is CASSLASPPREQYF. CDR3 sequence (DNA): TGTGCCAGCAGCTTGGCCAGTCCCCCTCGGGAGCAGTACTTC. V and J are TRBV7-3 and TRBJ2-7, with no clear D. Germline CDR1 SGHTA, CDR2 FQGTGA. The CDR3 is made up of 14 amino acids. V was pared by 3 bases and J by 7 bases, with 16 bases between.

CDR3 residues: CASSLVGTDNEKLFF. The CDR3 region has the DNA TGTGCCAGCAGCTTAGTGGGGACAGATAATGAAAAACTGTTTTTT. The chain combines TRBV7-4 with TRBJ1-4; 7 bases align to TRBD1. CDR3 length equals 15 residues. Germline V gene lookup returns CDR1 SGHVT and CDR2 SQSDAQ. V dropped 1 base and J dropped 4; count of bases not matched to a gene: 3. Looking up the rest from reference TRBV7-4 and TRBJ1-4 gives the full variable domain: GAGVSQSPRYKVAKRGRDVALRCDSISGHVTLYWYRQTLGQGSEVLTYSQSDAQRDKSGRPSGRFSAERPERSVSTLKIQRTEQGDSAVYLCASSLVGTDNEKLFFGSGTQLSVL.

The rearrangement links TRBV6-2 or TRBV6-3 to TRBJ1-5; 10 positions match TRBD1. There are 16 residues in the CDR3. V was pared by 6 bases and J by 7 bases, with 12 bases of the junction left unmatched. The V gene's germline CDR1 is MNHEY and CDR2 SVGEGT. CDR3 in amino acids: CASRELRDRGAQPQHF. CDR3 DNA sequence: TGTGCCAGCAGAGAACTCCGGGACAGGGGTGCGCAGCCCCAGCATTTT.

J is TRBJ1-1 and V is TRBV24-1; TRBD1 agrees at 12 bases. The CDR3 totals 16 residues. Germline V gives CDR1 KGHDR, CDR2 SFDVKD. Unmatched junction bases numbered 5, after V lost 5 bases and J lost 2 bases. The CDR3 sequence: CATSAAGTGGNTEAFF. The DNA of the CDR3 is TGTGCCACCAGTGCCGCCGGGACAGGGGGCAACACTGAAGCTTTCTTT.

This clonotype was counted ten times or more. The chain has TRBV6-2 or TRBV6-3 and TRBJ2-2; no reliable D call. There are 15 residues in the CDR3. V dropped 1 base and J dropped 5 bases, with 11 bases sitting between them. Germline CDR1 and CDR2: MNHEY and SVGEGT. The CDR3 sequence is CASSYLVAVTGELFF. As DNA, the CDR3 is TGTGCCAGCAGTTACTTGGTGGCGGTAACCGGGGAGCTGTTTTTT.

The V call is TRBV10-3, the J call TRBJ1-5; possible D gene TRBD1, 6 bases. CDR3 length: 14 residues. With 3 bases removed from V and 5 bases from J, the gap between germline ends came to 11 bases. Per the germline V gene, CDR1 is ENHRY and CDR2 is SYGVKD. The CDR3: CAISDQGKDQPQHF. The CDR3 DNA follows: TGTGCCATCAGTGACCAGGGGAAGGATCAGCCCCAGCATTTT.

V and J are TRBV18 and TRBJ2-1; 12 nucleotides agree with TRBD2. V was pared by 1 base and J by 8 bases, with 6 bases of the junction left unmatched. CDR3 length: 16 residues. CDR1 is KGHSH, CDR2 LQKENI, per germline. CDR3 coding DNA: TGTGCCAGCTCACCACTAGTACTAGCGGGAGGCTATGAGCAGTTCTTC. Translated: CASSPLVLAGGYEQFF.

The genes are TRBV12-3 or TRBV12-4 and TRBJ2-2, with 7 bases fitting TRBD1. Trimming at V came to 5 bases and at J to 7 bases, leaving 7 bases not matched to a gene. The CDR3 length is 14 residues. The CDR3 spells CASSNPQGRGELFF. CDR3 DNA: TGTGCCAGCAGTAATCCACAGGGGCGCGGGGAGCTGTTTTTT.

This clonotype was found a few times. The CDR3 loop reads CASSFSRGRADEQFF. The CDR3 coding sequence is TGTGCCAGCAGCTTTTCTCGCGGGAGGGCCGATGAGCAGTTCTTC. V usage is TRBV7-9 and J usage is TRBJ2-1, with 9 nucleotides matching TRBD2. This CDR3 region has 15 residues. J lost 8 bases, V lost 3 bases, and 8 bases had no gene match. Germline-derived CDR1 and CDR2 are SEHNR and FQNEAQ (reference sequence). Together with reference TRBV7-9 and TRBJ2-1, the CDR3 gives the full variable domain: DTGVSQNPRHKITKRGQNVTFRCDPISEHNRLYWYRQTLGQGPEFLTYFQNEAQLEKSRLLSDRFSAERPKGSFSTLEIQRTEQGDSAMYLCASSFSRGRADEQFFGPGTRLTVL.

The chain is built from TRBV7-6 and TRBJ1-3; D unclear. Germline V lookup: CDR1 SGHVS, CDR2 FNYEAQ. The V and J ends lost 6 bases and 0 bases respectively, with 6 bases between them. This CDR3 has 13 amino acids. For the CDR3, the DNA is TGTGCCAGCAGACCCTTCTCTGGAAACACCATATATTTT. This gives the protein CASRPFSGNTIYF.

The sample holds many counts of this clonotype. The V call is TRBV7-8, the J call TRBJ2-1; 8 nucleotides agree with TRBD2. V trimming: 7 bases; J trimming: 3 bases; junction bases outside the gene matches: 8. The germline gives CDR1 SGHVS, CDR2 FQNEAQ. There are 15 residues in the CDR3. CDR3 in amino acids: CASNKREYDYNEQFF. CDR3 nucleotides: TGTGCCAGCAACAAGCGGGAGTACGACTACAATGAGCAGTTCTTC.

The gene calls are TRBV19 and TRBJ2-2, with no clear D. This CDR3 is built from 16 residues. Germline CDR1 reads LNHDA; CDR2 reads SQIVND (reference sequence). The V gene lost 1 base and the J gene lost 5 bases, with 14 bases spanning the gap. CDR3 in amino acids: CASSIVRPLGTGELFF. The CDR3 DNA is TGTGCCAGTAGTATAGTTCGGCCTTTGGGGACCGGGGAGCTGTTTTTT.

The chain carries TRBV7-2 and TRBJ1-4; D unclear. The V gene lost 3 bases and the J gene lost 0 bases, with 8 bases spanning the gap. This CDR3 is built from 15 residues. Germline-derived CDR1 and CDR2 are SGHTA and FQGNSA. CDR3 amino acids: CASSFDRTTNEKLFF. Here the CDR3 DNA reads TGTGCCAGCAGCTTTGACCGGACAACTAATGAAAAACTGTTTTTT. The entire variable domain, with the rest obtained from reference TRBV7-2 and TRBJ1-4, is as follows: GAGVSQSPSNKVTEKGKDVELRCDPISGHTALYWYRQSLGQGLEFLIYFQGNSAPDKSGLPSDRFSAERTGGSVSTLTIQRTQQEDSAVYLCASSFDRTTNEKLFFGSGTQLSVL.

The sample holds many counts of this clonotype. The chain joins TRBV7-6 to TRBJ2-1; TRBD2 matches at 12 bases. The CDR3 length is 17 residues. With 4 bases clipped from V and 5 bases from J, the junction kept 9 bases outside the gene matches. Germline V gene lookup returns CDR1 SGHVS and CDR2 FNYEAQ. The CDR3 bases are TGTGCCAGCAGCTCCCCTAGCGGGAGGGCCTTTGACAATGAGCAGTTCTTC. This gives the protein CASSSPSGRAFDNEQFF.